These 4 T cell receptor beta chains came from one sample sequenced in a study of early T cells in non-severe SARS-CoV-2 infection. Each CDR3 protein is one row after TCRdb ran MiXCR on the 5' RACE reads. The sample includes roughly 80,000 distinct CDR3 sequences, about 9.6% seen only once; the top ten take 4.5% to 5%. Sequencing was carried out using whole blood. These TCRs come from an adult who was a healthcare worker with PCR-confirmed SARS-CoV-2 infection or an uninfected control (not recorded which).

This clonotype turned up a few times. This chain links TRBV28 with TRBJ2-7, with D possibly matching TRBD1 (5 bases). CDR3 length: 15 amino acids. Germline V gives CDR1 MDHEN, CDR2 SYDVKM. V was clipped by 6 bases and J by 5 bases, with 20 bases between them. CDR3 residues: CASSREKKVRDEQYF. CDR3 coding DNA: TGTGCCAGCAGCAGGGAAAAAAAGGTTCGCGACGAGCAGTACTTC.

This clonotype was detected ten times or more. This sequence joins TRBV5-1 and TRBJ1-5; possibly TRBD1 for D (6 bases). Trimming removed 3 bases from V and 7 bases from J, with 11 bases in between. The CDR3 sequence is 13 residues long. Germline V lookup: CDR1 SGHRS, CDR2 YFSETQ. CDR3 sequence (DNA): TGCGCCAGCAGCTCGGGGGCCGGGCAGCCCCAGCATTTT. Translation: CASSSGAGQPQHF. The full variable domain, rest sourced from reference TRBV5-1 and TRBJ1-5, is KAGVTQTPRYLIKTRGQQVTLSCSPISGHRSVSWYQQTPGQGLQFLFEYFSETQRNKGNFPGRFSGRQFSNSRSEMNVSTLELGDSALYLCASSSGAGQPQHFGDGTRLSIL.

The table lists this clonotype with many counts. The chain uses TRBV28 and TRBJ1-5, with TRBD1 matching 9 bases. The CDR3 sequence is 15 residues long. The V segment lost 7 bases and the J segment 6 bases; nucleotides outside the gene matches: 10. The germline V gene has CDR1 MDHEN and CDR2 SYDVKM. The CDR3 protein is CASTSGTGLTQPQHF. CDR3 coding DNA: TGTGCCAGCACCTCCGGGACAGGGCTAACTCAGCCCCAGCATTTT. Filled out from reference TRBV28 and TRBJ1-5, the complete variable domain reads DVKVTQSSRYLVKRTGEKVFLECVQDMDHENMFWYRQDPGLGLRLIYFSYDVKMKEKGDIPEGYSVSREKKERFSLILESASTNQTSMYLCASTSGTGLTQPQHFGDGTRLSIL.

This clonotype has at least ten counts. The V call is TRBV30, the J call TRBJ2-1; 7 positions match TRBD2. The trim removed 5 bases at V and 6 bases at J, leaving 13 bases unmatched. This CDR3 region has 15 residues. Germline V gives CDR1 GTSNPN, CDR2 SVGIG (reference sequence). The CDR3 sequence is CAWSLPGLPFNEQFF. As DNA, the CDR3 is TGTGCCTGGTCATTACCGGGACTACCCTTCAATGAGCAGTTCTTC.